This TCR beta chain was captured in a study of neoadjuvant nivolumab and ipilimumab in lung cancer. Libraries were prepared by immunoSEQ multiplex PCR; TCRdb keeps only in-frame clonotypes and omits some of them. The table lists 6,500 to 8,500 clones, 75% to 90% of them singletons, with 5.5% to 8% in the top ten. Trimming pared 5 bases from V and 2 bases from J, leaving 9 bases between. This CDR3 spans 13 amino acids. CDR1 is LNHDA and CDR2 is SQIVND in the germline V gene (reference sequence). The clonotype comes from an adult with non-small cell lung cancer. The source material was tumor tissue, sampled after neoadjuvant nivolumab, alone or with ipilimumab, at or shortly before surgery. This chain connects TRBV19 to TRBJ1-1; D is ambiguous. CDR3: CASSWSGNTEAFF. CDR3 sequence (DNA): TGTGCCAGTAGTTGGTCAGGAAACACTGAAGCTTTCTTT. The variable domain in full, with the rest retrieved from reference TRBV19 and TRBJ1-1, is DGGITQSPKYLFRKEGQNVTLSCEQNLNHDAMYWYRQDPGQGLRLIYYSQIVNDFQKGDIAEGYSVSREKKESFPLTVTSAQKNPTAFYLCASSWSGNTEAFFGQGTRLTVV.